The 25 T cell receptor beta chains below come from one sample, sequenced in a study of post-analysis software for immune sequencing data. Unique molecular identifiers were present in the TCR beta cDNA libraries. TCRdb passed the PCR reads through MiXCR, listing each CDR3 protein once. The table includes roughly 540,000 distinct CDR3 sequences, less than 40% detected once. Study-wide results and caveats: Four or five TRBV segments, including TRBV5-6, TRBV5-1 and TRBV20-1, were more frequent in patients than controls.

No antigen has been identified for these receptors. Source material: blood. The receptors come from a girl aged 2-17 years with multiple sclerosis.

This chain joins TRBV12-3 or TRBV12-4 and TRBJ2-1; maybe TRBD2 (5 bases). The ends were cut back, 3 bases at V and 4 bases at J, with 13 bases in the middle. The CDR3 is 15 amino acids. CDR3 sequence: CASSLEADGYNEQFF. CDR3 sequence (DNA): TGTGCCAGCAGTTTGGAGGCAGATGGTTACAATGAGCAGTTCTTC.

The rearrangement uses TRBV12-3 or TRBV12-4 and TRBJ1-5; 8 bases map to TRBD1. CDR3 length equals 16 residues. J lost 4 bases, V lost 5 bases, and 10 bases had no gene match. The CDR3 spells CASSPGTGRLNQPQHF. In DNA form, the CDR3 reads TGTGCCAGCAGTCCGGGGACAGGACGACTTAATCAGCCCCAGCATTTT.

V and J are TRBV27 and TRBJ2-1; tentatively, D is TRBD2 (5 bases). Trimming took off 5 bases at V and 5 bases at J, with 16 bases between the two ends. This CDR3 spans 15 amino acids. CDR1 and CDR2 (germline): MNHEY, SMNVEV (reference sequence). The CDR3 reads CASSPPFEGNNEQFF. CDR3 in DNA: TGTGCCAGCAGTCCCCCTTTCGAGGGAAACAATGAGCAGTTCTTC.

V is TRBV20-1 and J is TRBJ2-5, with 7 nucleotides matching TRBD2. Looked up from germline, CDR1 is DFQATT and CDR2 is SNEGSKA (reference sequence). V was pared by 7 bases and J by 5 bases, with 10 bases of the junction left unmatched. This CDR3 has 13 residues. This CDR3 reads CSVGGSGDETQYF. The DNA for the CDR3 is TGCAGTGTGGGGGGGAGCGGGGACGAGACCCAGTACTTC.

This clonotype was counted only a few times. V usage is TRBV5-1 and J usage is TRBJ2-1; D possibly corresponds to TRBD1 (5 bases). The CDR3 covers 15 residues. The V end was cut by 0 bases, the J end by 8 bases, with 15 bases between. CDR1 and CDR2 from the germline V gene are SGHRS and YFSETQ. The CDR3 nucleotides are TGCGCCAGCAGCTTGGTTCGCCCTGAAGGGGATGAGCAGTTCTTC. Translated, it gives CASSLVRPEGDEQFF.

J is TRBJ2-6 and V is TRBV5-1, with a possible D match to TRBD1 (5 bases). The germline V and J ends were trimmed by 3 bases and 18 bases, with 25 bases remaining between them. This CDR3 is built from 15 residues. Germline lookup yields CDR1 SGHRS and CDR2 YFSETQ. CDR3 coding DNA: TGCGCCAGCAGCTCCAGGGTCTCTGGGGCCAACGCCCGGACTTTC. Residues: CASSSRVSGANARTF. Full variable domain (missing parts from reference TRBV5-1 and TRBJ2-6): KAGVTQTPRYLIKTRGQQVTLSCSPISGHRSVSWYQQTPGQGLQFLFEYFSETQRNKGNFPGRFSGRQFSNSRSEMNVSTLELGDSALYLCASSSRVSGANARTFGAGSRLTVL.

This clonotype was seen a few times. The CDR3, as DNA: TGTGCCAGCAGCGTAGGTCCTAGGGTTGACAATGAGCAGTTCTTC. Translated: CASSVGPRVDNEQFF. The genes are TRBV9 and TRBJ2-1; D not resolved. V was clipped by 0 bases and J by 5 bases, with 12 bases between them. CDR3 length: 15 residues. Germline V gene data show CDR1 as SGDLS and CDR2 as YYNGEE.

This chain links TRBV7-8 with TRBJ1-1; no clear D. Trimming shortened V by 1 base and J by 1 base, and 7 bases separated the two germline ends. This CDR3 has 14 amino acids. CDR1 and CDR2 (germline): SGHVS, FQNEAQ. The CDR3 sequence is CASSLDMANTEAFF. The CDR3, as DNA: TGTGCCAGCAGCTTAGATATGGCGAACACTGAAGCTTTCTTT.

This clonotype occurred many times. The chain is built from TRBV4-2 and TRBJ1-2; 8 positions agree with TRBD1. The V segment lost 4 bases and the J segment 3 bases; nucleotides outside the gene matches: 13. This CDR3 comprises 17 residues. In germline, CDR1 is LGHNA, CDR2 YNFKEQ. The DNA for the CDR3 is TGTGCCAGCAGCCCAGACGCCCGACGGACAGGGCACTATGGCTACACCTTC. Amino acid sequence: CASSPDARRTGHYGYTF.

CDR3 amino acids: CASRTRTSGAYEQYF. The CDR3 nucleotides read TGTGCCAGCAGAACCCGGACTAGCGGGGCCTACGAGCAGTACTTC. The gene calls are TRBV7-2 and TRBJ2-7; TRBD2 matches at 12 bases. The CDR3 length is 15 residues. With 6 bases clipped from V and 2 bases from J, the junction kept 5 bases outside the gene matches. Germline CDR1 is SGHTA and CDR2 is FQGNSA.

The V gene is TRBV3-1, the J gene TRBJ2-1; D is ambiguous. The CDR3 runs 11 residues. Trimming removed 5 bases from V and 9 bases from J, with 8 bases in between. CDR1 and CDR2 (germline): LGHDT, YNNKEL (reference sequence). Here the CDR3 DNA reads TGTGCCAGCAGCTACGTGGGTGAGCAGTTCTTC. Residues: CASSYVGEQFF.

V and J are TRBV5-6 and TRBJ1-4, with TRBD1 matching 9 bases. This CDR3 comprises 15 residues. J gave up 7 bases and V 4 bases, and 8 bases lay outside the gene matches. The germline V gene encodes CDR1 SGHDT and CDR2 YYEEEE. Here the CDR3 reads CASSQDRGRREKLFF. For the CDR3, the DNA is TGTGCCAGCAGCCAGGACAGGGGAAGGCGTGAAAAACTGTTTTTT.

The gene calls are TRBV12-3 or TRBV12-4 and TRBJ2-6; D is uncertain. Trimming shortened V by 5 bases and J by 2 bases, and 13 bases separated the two germline ends. The CDR3 is 16 amino acids. The CDR3 loop reads CASSVPGPTGANVLTF. The CDR3 bases are TGTGCCAGCAGTGTCCCTGGGCCTACTGGGGCCAACGTCCTGACTTTC.

The DNA of the CDR3 is TGTGCCAGCAGTGATTCATACAGGGTATCGTACAATGAGCAGTTCTTC. Translating it yields CASSDSYRVSYNEQFF. The rearrangement joins TRBV6-1 to TRBJ2-1; D perhaps matches TRBD1 (6 bases). The germline gives CDR1 MNHNS, CDR2 SASEGT. Deletions cut 3 bases from V and 4 bases from J, with 16 bases between. This CDR3 region has 16 residues.

The J gene is TRBJ1-3, the V gene TRBV13; D not certain. Trimming left V 4 bases short and J 0 bases short, with 16 bases between. This CDR3 is 17 amino acids long. Germline V gene lookup returns CDR1 PRHDT and CDR2 FYEKMQ (reference sequence). The CDR3 bases are TGTGCCAGCAGCTCTAGGCTTGAGGGAAGCTCTGGAAACACCATATATTTT. Protein: CASSSRLEGSSGNTIYF.

This clonotype was observed a handful of times. The rearrangement joins TRBV7-9 to TRBJ2-3, with 9 positions matching TRBD2. V shed 2 bases and J 2 bases; nucleotides not matched to a gene: 14. CDR1 SEHNR and CDR2 FQNEAQ come from the germline V gene (reference sequence). This CDR3 region has 19 residues. The CDR3 DNA is TGTGCCAGCAGCTTAAGGCGGACCCCGGGACTAGCTACCACAGATACGCAGTATTTT. Encoded protein: CASSLRRTPGLATTDTQYF.

Comments on this clonotype: The junction does not match germline at one end; this may be a read error. The V and J genes are TRBV6-5 and TRBJ2-5; 8 nucleotides align to TRBD2. The CDR3 sequence is 18 residues long. Germline assignment: CDR1 MNHEY and CDR2 SVGAGI. CDR3 bases: TGTGTCAGCAGTTACTCGTTATCGGGGGGGCCCTTCGGAGAGACCCAGTACTTC. Its translation is CVSSYSLSGGPFGETQYF.

Only one count was recorded for this clonotype. Possible read error: a much larger clone is one base away. J is TRBJ2-1 and V is TRBV11-2; 8 positions match TRBD2. The CDR3 runs to 16 residues. Germline loops: CDR1 SGHAT, CDR2 FQNNGV. The CDR3 is CASTMTGGGSYNERFF. The CDR3 nucleotides are TGTGCCAGCACCATGACGGGCGGGGGGTCGTACAATGAGCGGTTCTTC.

This clonotype was observed a handful of times. The chain links TRBV29-1 to TRBJ2-7; D is ambiguous. Germline lookup yields CDR1 SQVTM and CDR2 ANQGSEA. V was shortened by 4 bases and J by 2 bases, with 12 bases between the two germline ends. CDR3 length: 13 amino acids. The CDR3 DNA reads TGCAGCGTTGTAGGCAGGTTAGCCTACGAGCAGTACTTC. Protein sequence: CSVVGRLAYEQYF.

This chain links TRBV29-1 with TRBJ2-3; no reliable D call. This CDR3 spans 13 amino acids. Germline V gene data show CDR1 as SQVTM and CDR2 as ANQGSEA. The V gene lost 4 bases and the J gene lost 0 bases, with 8 bases spanning the gap. This chain's CDR3 is CSVVGASTDTQYF. The CDR3 nucleotides are TGCAGCGTTGTAGGAGCCAGCACAGATACGCAGTATTTT.

This clonotype turned up a few times. The chain employs TRBV7-3 and TRBJ2-3; 11 bases map to TRBD2. The J segment lost 4 bases and the V segment lost 3 bases, leaving 6 bases of the junction unmatched. The CDR3 is 16 amino acids. The germline V gene has CDR1 SGHTA and CDR2 FQGTGA. For the CDR3, the DNA is TGTGCCAGCAGCTTGGCTAGCGGGGGGATCGCAGATACGCAGTATTTT. This sequence encodes CASSLASGGIADTQYF. Using reference TRBV7-3 and TRBJ2-3 for the parts outside the CDR3, the full variable domain is GAGVSQTPSNKVTEKGKYVELRCDPISGHTALYWYRQSLGQGPEFLIYFQGTGAADDSGLPNDRFFAVRPEGSVSTLKIQRTERGDSAVYLCASSLASGGIADTQYFGPGTRLTVL.

CDR3: CSVAWQTFGETQYF. In DNA, the CDR3 is TGCAGCGTTGCGTGGCAGACCTTCGGAGAGACCCAGTACTTC. The genes are TRBV29-1 and TRBJ2-5; D uncertain. The length of the CDR3 is 14 residues. The V end was cut by 4 bases, the J end by 4 bases, with 16 bases between. The germline gives CDR1 SQVTM, CDR2 ANQGSEA.

This rearrangement joins TRBV12-3 or TRBV12-4 to TRBJ1-1; the D is unclear. The CDR3 covers 13 residues. V lost 3 bases to trimming and J lost 5 bases, with 10 bases between them. For the CDR3, the DNA is TGTGCCAGCAGTTTTACCGACGATACTGAAGCTTTCTTT. Protein sequence: CASSFTDDTEAFF.

This clonotype was picked up many times. The J gene is TRBJ2-3, the V gene TRBV7-3; a weak D match, TRBD2 (5 bases). This CDR3 is 14 amino acids long. Trimming pared 5 bases from V and 2 bases from J, leaving 11 bases between. CDR1 and CDR2 from the germline V gene are SGHTA and FQGTGA. This CDR3 is CASSLSDLTDTQYF. Here the CDR3 DNA reads TGTGCCAGCAGCCTTAGCGACCTCACAGATACGCAGTATTTT.

This clonotype was seen a few times. The genes are TRBV5-1 and TRBJ2-3; TRBD1 or TRBD2 may be the D gene (5 bases each). There are 16 residues in the CDR3. Germline V gene sequence: CDR1 SGHRS, CDR2 YFSETQ. V was clipped by 2 bases and J by 0 bases, with 13 bases between them. The CDR3 reads CASSFTRGASTDTQYF. For the CDR3, the DNA is TGCGCCAGCAGCTTTACCCGGGGCGCGAGCACAGATACGCAGTATTTT.